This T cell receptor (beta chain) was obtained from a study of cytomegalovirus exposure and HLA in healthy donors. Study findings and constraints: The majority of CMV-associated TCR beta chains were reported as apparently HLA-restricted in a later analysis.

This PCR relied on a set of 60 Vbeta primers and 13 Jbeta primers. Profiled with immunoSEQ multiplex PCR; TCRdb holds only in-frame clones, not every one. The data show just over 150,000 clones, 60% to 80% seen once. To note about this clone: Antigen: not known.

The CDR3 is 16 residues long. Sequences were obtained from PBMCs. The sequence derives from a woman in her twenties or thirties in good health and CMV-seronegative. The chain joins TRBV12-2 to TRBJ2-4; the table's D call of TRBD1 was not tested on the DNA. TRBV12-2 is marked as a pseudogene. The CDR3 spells CASRFLRTGVQNIQYF. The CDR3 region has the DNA TGTGCAAGTCGCTTTCTCCGGACAGGGGTCCAAAACATTCAGTACTTC.